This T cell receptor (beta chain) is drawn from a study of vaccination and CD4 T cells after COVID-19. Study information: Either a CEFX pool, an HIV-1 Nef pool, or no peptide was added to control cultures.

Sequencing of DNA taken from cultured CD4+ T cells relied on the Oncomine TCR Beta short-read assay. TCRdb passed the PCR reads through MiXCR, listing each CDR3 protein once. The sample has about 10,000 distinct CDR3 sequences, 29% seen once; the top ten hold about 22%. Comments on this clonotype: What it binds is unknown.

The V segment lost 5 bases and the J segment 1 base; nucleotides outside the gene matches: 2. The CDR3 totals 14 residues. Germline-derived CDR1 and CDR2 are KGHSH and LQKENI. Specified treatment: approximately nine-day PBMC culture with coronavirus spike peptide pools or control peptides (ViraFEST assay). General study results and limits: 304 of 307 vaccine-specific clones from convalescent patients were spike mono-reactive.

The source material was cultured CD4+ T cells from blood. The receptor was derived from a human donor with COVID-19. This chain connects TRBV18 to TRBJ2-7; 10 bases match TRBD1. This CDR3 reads CASSEGQGSYEQYF. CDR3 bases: TGTGCCAGCTCAGAGGGACAGGGGTCCTACGAGCAGTACTTC.